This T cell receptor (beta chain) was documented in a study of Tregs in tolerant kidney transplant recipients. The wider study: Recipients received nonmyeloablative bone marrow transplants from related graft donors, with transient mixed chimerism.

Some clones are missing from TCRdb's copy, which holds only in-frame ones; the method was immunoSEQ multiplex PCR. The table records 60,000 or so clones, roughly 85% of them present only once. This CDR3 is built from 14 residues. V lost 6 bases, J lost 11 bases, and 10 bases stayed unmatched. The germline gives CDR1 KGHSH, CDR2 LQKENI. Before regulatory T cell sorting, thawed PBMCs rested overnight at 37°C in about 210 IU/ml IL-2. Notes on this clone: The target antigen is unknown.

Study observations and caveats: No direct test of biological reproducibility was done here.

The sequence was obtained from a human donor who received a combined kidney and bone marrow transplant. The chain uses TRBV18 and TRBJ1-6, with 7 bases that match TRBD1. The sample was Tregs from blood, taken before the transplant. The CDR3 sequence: CASSFGTDSTPLHF. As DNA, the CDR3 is TGTGCCAGCTCTTTTGGGACAGACTCTACACCCCTCCACTTT.